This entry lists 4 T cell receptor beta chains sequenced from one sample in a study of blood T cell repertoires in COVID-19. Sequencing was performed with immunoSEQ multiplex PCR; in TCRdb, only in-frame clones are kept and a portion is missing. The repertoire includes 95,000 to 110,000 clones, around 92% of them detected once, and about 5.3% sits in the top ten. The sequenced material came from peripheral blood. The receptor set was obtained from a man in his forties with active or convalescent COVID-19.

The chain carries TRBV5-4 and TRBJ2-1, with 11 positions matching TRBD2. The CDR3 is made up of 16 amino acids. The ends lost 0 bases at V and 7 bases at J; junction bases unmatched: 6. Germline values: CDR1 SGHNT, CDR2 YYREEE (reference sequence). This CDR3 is CASSLADGTSGNEQFF. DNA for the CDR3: TGTGCCAGCAGCTTGGCCGACGGGACTAGCGGTAATGAGCAGTTCTTC.

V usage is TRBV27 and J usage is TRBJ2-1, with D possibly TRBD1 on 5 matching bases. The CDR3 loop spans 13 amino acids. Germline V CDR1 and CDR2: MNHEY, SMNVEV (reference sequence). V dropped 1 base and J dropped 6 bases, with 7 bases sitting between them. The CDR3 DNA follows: TGTGCCAGCAGTTTATTTCAGGGCAATGAGCAGTTCTTC. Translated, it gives CASSLFQGNEQFF.

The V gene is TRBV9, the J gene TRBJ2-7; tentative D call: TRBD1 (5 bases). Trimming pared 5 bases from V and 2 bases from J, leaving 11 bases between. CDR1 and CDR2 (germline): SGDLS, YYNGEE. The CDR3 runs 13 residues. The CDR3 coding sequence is TGTGCCAGCAGTGCTGACAGTCCCTACGAGCAGTACTTC. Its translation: CASSADSPYEQYF.

For the CDR3, the DNA is TGTGCCAGCAGTTTATATGGGACACCCTCCTACGAGCAGTACTTC. Translating gives CASSLYGTPSYEQYF. V usage is TRBV27 and J usage is TRBJ2-7, with D perhaps TRBD1 (6 bases). The CDR3 totals 15 residues. V was pared by 1 base and J by 0 bases, with 10 bases between. Germline V gene data show CDR1 as MNHEY and CDR2 as SMNVEV (reference sequence).